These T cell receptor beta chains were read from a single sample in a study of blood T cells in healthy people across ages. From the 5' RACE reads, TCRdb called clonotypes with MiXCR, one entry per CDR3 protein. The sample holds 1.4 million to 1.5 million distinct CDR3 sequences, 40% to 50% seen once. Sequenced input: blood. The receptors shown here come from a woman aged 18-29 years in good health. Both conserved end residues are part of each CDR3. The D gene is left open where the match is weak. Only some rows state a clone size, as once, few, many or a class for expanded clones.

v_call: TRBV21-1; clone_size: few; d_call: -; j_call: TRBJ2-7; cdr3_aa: CASGDPNSYEQYF; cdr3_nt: TGTGCCAGCGGCGACCCCAACTCCTACGAGCAGTACTTC
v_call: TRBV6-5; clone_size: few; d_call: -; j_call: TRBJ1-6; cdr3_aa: CASRDMLHSPLHF; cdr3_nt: TGTGCCAGCAGAGACATGCTGCATTCACCCCTCCACTTT
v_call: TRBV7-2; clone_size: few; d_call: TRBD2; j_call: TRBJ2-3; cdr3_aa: CASSSLGLAGGPTGDTQYF; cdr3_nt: TGTGCCAGCAGCTCACTGGGACTAGCGGGGGGGCCGACTGGAGATACGCAGTATTTT
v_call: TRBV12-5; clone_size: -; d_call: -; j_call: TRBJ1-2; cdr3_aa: CASGFEAGGDYGCTF; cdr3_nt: TGTGCTAGTGGTTTCGAAGCTGGGGGTGACTATGGCTGCACCTTC
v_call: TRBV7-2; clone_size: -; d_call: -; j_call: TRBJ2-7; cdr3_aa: CASSLFRRDSYEQYF; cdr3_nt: TGTGCCAGCAGCTTGTTCCGCCGGGACTCCTACGAGCAGTACTTC
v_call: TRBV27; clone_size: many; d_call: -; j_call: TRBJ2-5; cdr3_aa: CASSLINNEQYF; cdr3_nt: TGTGCCAGCAGTCTCATAAACAATGAGCAGTACTTC
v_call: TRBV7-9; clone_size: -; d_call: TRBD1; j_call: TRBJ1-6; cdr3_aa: CASSGDRVNSPLHF; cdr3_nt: TGTGCCAGCAGCGGGGACAGGGTTAATTCACCCCTCCACTTT
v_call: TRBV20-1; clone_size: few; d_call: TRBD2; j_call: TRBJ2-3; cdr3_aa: CSANSWREGSDTQYF; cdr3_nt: TGCAGTGCCAACTCCTGGCGGGAGGGCTCAGATACGCAGTATTTT
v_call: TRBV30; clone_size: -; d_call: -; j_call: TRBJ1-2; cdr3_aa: CACRAKRVIYGYTF; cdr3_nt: TGTGCCTGCAGGGCTAAACGAGTGATCTATGGCTACACCTTC
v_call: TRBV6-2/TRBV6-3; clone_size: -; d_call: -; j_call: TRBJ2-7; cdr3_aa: CASSYGGGSHEQYF; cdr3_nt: TGTGCCAGCAGTTACGGGGGCGGGAGCCACGAGCAGTACTTC
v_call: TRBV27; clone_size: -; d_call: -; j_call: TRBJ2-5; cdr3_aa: CASSPYMNRETQYF; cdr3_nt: TGTGCCAGCAGTCCATACATGAACCGAGAGACCCAGTACTTC
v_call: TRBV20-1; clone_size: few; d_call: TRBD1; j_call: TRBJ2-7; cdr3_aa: CSAKSGTGLSEQYF; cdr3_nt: TGCAGTGCAAAGTCCGGGACAGGGTTAAGCGAGCAGTACTTC
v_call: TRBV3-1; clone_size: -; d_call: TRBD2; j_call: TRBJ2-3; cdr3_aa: CASSQEGRSGGTDTQYF; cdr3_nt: TGTGCCAGCAGCCAAGAGGGCCGTAGCGGGGGCACAGATACGCAGTATTTT
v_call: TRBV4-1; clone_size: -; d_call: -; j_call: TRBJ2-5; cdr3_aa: CASSQTRDMETQYF; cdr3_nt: TGCGCCAGCAGCCAGACCCGGGACATGGAGACCCAGTACTTC
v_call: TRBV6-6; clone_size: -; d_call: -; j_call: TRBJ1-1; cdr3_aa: CASTPGGPQGEAFF; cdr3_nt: TGTGCCAGCACCCCTGGGGGGCCTCAGGGGGAAGCTTTCTTT
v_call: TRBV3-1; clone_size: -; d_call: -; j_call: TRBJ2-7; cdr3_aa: CASSPVGSRYYEQYF; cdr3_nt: TGTGCCAGCAGCCCCGTAGGGTCAAGGTACTACGAGCAGTACTTC
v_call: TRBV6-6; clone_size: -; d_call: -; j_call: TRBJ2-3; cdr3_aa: CASIPTSPQFTDTQYF; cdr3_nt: TGTGCCAGCATCCCCACTAGCCCGCAATTCACAGATACGCAGTATTTT
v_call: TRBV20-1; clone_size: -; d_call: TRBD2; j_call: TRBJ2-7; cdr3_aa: CSARGLGEGYEQYF; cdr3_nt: TGCAGTGCTAGAGGTTTGGGGGAGGGTTACGAGCAGTACTTC
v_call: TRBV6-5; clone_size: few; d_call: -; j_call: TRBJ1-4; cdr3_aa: CASSYMGYDEKLFF; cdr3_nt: TGTGCCAGCAGTTATATGGGGTACGATGAAAAACTGTTTTTT
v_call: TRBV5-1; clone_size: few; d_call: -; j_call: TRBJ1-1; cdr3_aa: CASSLEAASTEAFF; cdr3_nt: TGCGCCAGCAGCTTGGAGGCGGCATCCACTGAAGCTTTCTTT
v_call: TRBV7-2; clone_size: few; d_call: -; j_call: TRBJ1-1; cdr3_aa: CASSKGEMNTEAFF; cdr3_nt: TGTGCCAGCAGCAAAGGAGAGATGAACACTGAAGCTTTCTTT
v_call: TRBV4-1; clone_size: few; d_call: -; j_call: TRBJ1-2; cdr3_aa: CASSQGTGYTF; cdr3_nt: TGCGCCAGCAGCCAAGGAACCGGCTACACCTTC
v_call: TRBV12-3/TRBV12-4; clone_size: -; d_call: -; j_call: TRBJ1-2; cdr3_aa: CATRRGSIYGYTF; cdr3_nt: TGTGCCACAAGACGGGGATCTATCTATGGCTACACCTTC
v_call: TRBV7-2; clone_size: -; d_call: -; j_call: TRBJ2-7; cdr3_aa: CASSLGAIDRYEQYF; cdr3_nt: TGTGCCAGCAGCTTAGGGGCCATCGACCGCTACGAGCAGTACTTC
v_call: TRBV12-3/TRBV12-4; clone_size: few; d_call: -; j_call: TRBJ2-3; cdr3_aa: CASSDDYYPHSTDTQYF; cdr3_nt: TGTGCCAGCAGCGACGACTACTATCCACACAGCACAGATACGCAGTATTTT
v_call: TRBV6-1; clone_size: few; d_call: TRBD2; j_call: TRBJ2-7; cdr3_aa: CASSPRLAGGPSSYEQYF; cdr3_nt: TGTGCCAGCAGTCCACGACTAGCGGGAGGGCCGAGCTCCTACGAGCAGTACTTC
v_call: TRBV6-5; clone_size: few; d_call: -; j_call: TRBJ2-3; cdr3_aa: CASSYRRSSTDTQYF; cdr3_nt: TGTGCCAGCAGTTATCGGAGGTCTAGCACAGATACGCAGTATTTT
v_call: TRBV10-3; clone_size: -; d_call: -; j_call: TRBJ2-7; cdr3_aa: CAISQTGTSSYEQYF; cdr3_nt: TGTGCCATCAGCCAAACAGGGACCAGCTCCTACGAGCAGTACTTC
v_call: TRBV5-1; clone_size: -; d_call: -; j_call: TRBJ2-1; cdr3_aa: CASSLDRTYNEQFF; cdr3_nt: TGCGCCAGCAGCCTAGACAGAACCTACAATGAGCAGTTCTTC